These 10 T cell receptor beta chains share one sample of origin, sequenced in a study of T cells after yellow fever vaccination. TCRdb re-called the 5' RACE reads through MiXCR, storing one row per CDR3 protein. The data hold around 550,000 distinct CDR3 sequences, with 15% to 20% observed a single time. The sample in question was PBMCs, obtained 15 days after the yellow fever booster vaccination. These receptors were taken from a man in his thirties or forties who received the YFV17D yellow fever vaccine.

This clonotype was seen only once. V usage is TRBV9 and J usage is TRBJ2-5; D is possibly TRBD2 (5 bases). CDR1 and CDR2 from the germline V gene are SGDLS and YYNGEE. The CDR3 has 14 residues. The ends were cut back, 0 bases at V and 1 base at J, with 7 bases in the middle. The CDR3 region has the DNA TGTGCCAGCAGCGTAGGCCTAGCCCAAGAGACCCAGTACTTC. Translation: CASSVGLAQETQYF.

This clonotype was found a few times. The J gene is TRBJ2-7, the V gene TRBV7-9, with a weak D call TRBD2 (6 bases). This CDR3 comprises 13 residues. Germline lookup yields CDR1 SEHNR and CDR2 FQNEAQ (reference sequence). V was cut by 3 bases and J by 5 bases, with 11 bases left in between. The CDR3 loop reads CASSFGEVDEQYF. The CDR3 bases are TGTGCCAGCAGCTTCGGGGAGGTCGACGAGCAGTACTTC. The whole variable domain, filled in from reference TRBV7-9 and TRBJ2-7, reads DTGVSQNPRHKITKRGQNVTFRCDPISEHNRLYWYRQTLGQGPEFLTYFQNEAQLEKSRLLSDRFSAERPKGSFSTLEIQRTEQGDSAMYLCASSFGEVDEQYFGPGTRLTVT.

The V call is TRBV23-1, the J call TRBJ2-3; D remains unclear. TRBV23-1 carries the ORF label, with uncertain function. V shed 7 bases and J shed 1 base, with 9 bases lying between them. CDR3 length: 13 amino acids. The CDR3 coding sequence is TGCGCCAGCACCCTTGCGGGCACAGATACGCAGTATTTT. This sequence encodes CASTLAGTDTQYF.

This chain's CDR3 is CASSQDRDNEKLFF. CDR3 in DNA: TGTGCCAGCAGCCAAGACAGGGATAATGAAAAACTGTTTTTT. V usage is TRBV4-2 and J usage is TRBJ1-4; TRBD1 is a possible D gene (5 bases). The CDR3 extends over 14 amino acids. Trimming removed 0 bases at V and 4 bases at J, with 6 bases between. CDR1 LGHNA and CDR2 YNFKEQ come from the germline V gene.

This clonotype occurred a few times. The CDR3 region is CASSLVGALSDTQYF. In DNA form, the CDR3 reads TGTGCCAGCAGCTTAGTAGGGGCACTGTCAGATACGCAGTATTTT. V gene TRBV7-2 combines with J gene TRBJ2-3; possible D gene TRBD1, 5 bases. Germline values: CDR1 SGHTA, CDR2 FQGNSA. CDR3 length: 15 residues. V lost 1 base and J 4 bases, leaving 12 bases between the germline ends.

Notes on this clonotype: With a much larger clone just one base away, this may be a read error. This chain connects TRBV6-2 or TRBV6-3 to TRBJ2-7; 13 positions agree with TRBD2. The J segment lost 7 bases and the V segment lost 5 bases, leaving 8 bases of the junction unmatched. The CDR3 runs to 15 residues. CDR1 and CDR2 (germline): MNHEY, SVGEGT. CDR3 protein: CASSMYGLAGEEQYF. The DNA of the CDR3 is TGTGCCAGCAGTATGTATGGACTAGCGGGAGAAGAGCAGTACTTC.

The chain employs TRBV12-3 or TRBV12-4 and TRBJ2-1, with 7 bases that match TRBD1. This CDR3 comprises 14 residues. The V gene end was trimmed by 5 bases and the J gene end by 4 bases; junction bases not matched to a gene: 5. The CDR3 is CASSTGTDYNEQFF. The CDR3, as DNA: TGTGCCAGCAGTACCGGGACAGATTACAATGAGCAGTTCTTC.

This chain joins TRBV6-2 or TRBV6-3 and TRBJ2-2, with D perhaps assigned TRBD1 or TRBD2 (5 bases each). Germline V gene data show CDR1 as MNHEY and CDR2 as SVGEGT. V shed 7 bases and J shed 7 bases, with 19 bases lying between them. This CDR3 region has 15 residues. CDR3 region: CASTGLGGRSGELFF. The CDR3, as DNA: TGTGCCAGCACCGGACTTGGGGGTCGGAGCGGGGAGCTGTTTTTT.

With regard to this clonotype: The junction differs from germline at one of its ends, possibly a read error. V is TRBV25-1 and J is TRBJ1-2; D ambiguous. The CDR3 runs 13 residues. The germline V gene has CDR1 MGHDK and CDR2 SYGVNS. The CDR3 nucleotides are TGTGCCAGCAGTGTAGTAGGATACGGGAAACTGTTTTTC. It yields the protein CASSVVGYGKLFF.

A few counts support this clonotype. The genes are TRBV12-5 and TRBJ2-5, with D unresolved. V was clipped by 1 base and J by 5 bases, with 11 bases between them. The CDR3 loop spans 14 amino acids. Germline CDR1 is LGHNT and CDR2 is FRNRAP. CDR3 bases: TGTGCTAGTGGTTTGGCACCAAGAGAGGAGACCCAGTACTTC. Its protein product is CASGLAPREETQYF.